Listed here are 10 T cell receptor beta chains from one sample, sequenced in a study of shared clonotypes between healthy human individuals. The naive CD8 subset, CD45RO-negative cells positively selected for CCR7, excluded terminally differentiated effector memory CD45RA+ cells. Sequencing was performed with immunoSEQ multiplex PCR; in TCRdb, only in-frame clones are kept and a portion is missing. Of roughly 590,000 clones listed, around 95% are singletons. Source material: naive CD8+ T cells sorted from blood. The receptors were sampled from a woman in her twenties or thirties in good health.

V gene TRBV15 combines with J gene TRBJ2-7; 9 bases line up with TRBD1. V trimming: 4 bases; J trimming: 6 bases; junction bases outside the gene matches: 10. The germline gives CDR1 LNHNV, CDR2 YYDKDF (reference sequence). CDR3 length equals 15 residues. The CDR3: CATSKDRGGGREQYF. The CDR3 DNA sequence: TGTGCCACCAGCAAGGACAGGGGAGGGGGTCGCGAGCAGTACTTC.

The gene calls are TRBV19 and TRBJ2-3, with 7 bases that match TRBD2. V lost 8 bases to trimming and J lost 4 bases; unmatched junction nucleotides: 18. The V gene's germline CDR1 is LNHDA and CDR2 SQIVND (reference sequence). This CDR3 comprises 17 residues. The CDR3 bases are TGTGCCAGTCAATCCACCTGGGAGGGGCCTCAGGCAGATACGCAGTATTTT. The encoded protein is CASQSTWEGPQADTQYF.

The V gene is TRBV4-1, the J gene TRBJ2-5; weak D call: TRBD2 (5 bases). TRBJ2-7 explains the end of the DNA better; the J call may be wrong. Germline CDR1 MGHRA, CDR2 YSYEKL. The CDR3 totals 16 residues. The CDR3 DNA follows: TGCGCCAGCAGCCAATCCCTTTTGAGGGCAGCCTACGAGCAGTACTTC. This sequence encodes CASSQSLLRAAYEQYF.

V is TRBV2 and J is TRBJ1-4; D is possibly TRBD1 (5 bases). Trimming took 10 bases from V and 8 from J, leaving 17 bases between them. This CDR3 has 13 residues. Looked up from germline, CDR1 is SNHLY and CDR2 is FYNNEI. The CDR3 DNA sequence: TGTGCCACATATGGGGGTGCCAGAGAAAAACTGTTTTTT. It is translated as CATYGGAREKLFF.

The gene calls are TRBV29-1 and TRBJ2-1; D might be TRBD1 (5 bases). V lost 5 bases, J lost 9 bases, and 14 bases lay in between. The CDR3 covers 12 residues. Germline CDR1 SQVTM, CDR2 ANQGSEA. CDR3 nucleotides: TGCAGCGTTAAGACAGTAGTTGGTGAGCAGTTCTTC. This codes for CSVKTVVGEQFF.

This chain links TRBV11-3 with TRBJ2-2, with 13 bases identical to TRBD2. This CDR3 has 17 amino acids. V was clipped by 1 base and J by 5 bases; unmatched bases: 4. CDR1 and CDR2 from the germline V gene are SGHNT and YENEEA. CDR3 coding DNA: TGTGCCAGCAGCTTAGGACTAGCGGGAGGACGGACCGGGGAGCTGTTTTTT. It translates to CASSLGLAGGRTGELFF.

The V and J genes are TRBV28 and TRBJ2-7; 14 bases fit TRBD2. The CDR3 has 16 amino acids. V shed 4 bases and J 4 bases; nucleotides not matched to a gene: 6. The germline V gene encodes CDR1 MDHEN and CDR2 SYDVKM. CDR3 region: CASSSGLAGVAYEQYF. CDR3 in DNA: TGTGCCAGCAGTTCGGGACTAGCGGGAGTTGCGTACGAGCAGTACTTC. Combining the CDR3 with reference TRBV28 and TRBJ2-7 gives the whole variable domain DVKVTQSSRYLVKRTGEKVFLECVQDMDHENMFWYRQDPGLGLRLIYFSYDVKMKEKGDIPEGYSVSREKKERFSLILESASTNQTSMYLCASSSGLAGVAYEQYFGPGTRLTVT.

DNA of the CDR3: TGTGCCAGCAGCCAGGACGTCGTTAACACCGGGGAGCTGTTTTTT. Its protein product is CASSQDVVNTGELFF. The gene calls are TRBV27 and TRBJ2-2; D not resolved. The CDR3 length is 15 residues. Trimming shortened V by 6 bases and J by 2 bases, and 13 bases separated the two germline ends. In germline, CDR1 is MNHEY, CDR2 SMNVEV (reference sequence).

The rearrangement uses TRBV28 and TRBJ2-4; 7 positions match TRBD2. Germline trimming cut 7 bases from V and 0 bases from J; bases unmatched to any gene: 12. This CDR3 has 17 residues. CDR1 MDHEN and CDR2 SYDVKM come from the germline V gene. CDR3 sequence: CASTSMGGYLAKNIQYF. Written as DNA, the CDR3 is TGTGCCAGCACCAGCATGGGGGGGTACCTAGCCAAAAACATTCAGTACTTC.

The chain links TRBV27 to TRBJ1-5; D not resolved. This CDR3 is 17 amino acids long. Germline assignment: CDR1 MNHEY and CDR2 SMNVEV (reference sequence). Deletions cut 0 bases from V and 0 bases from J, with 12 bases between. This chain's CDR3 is CASSLSGETYSNQPQHF. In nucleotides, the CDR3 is TGTGCCAGCAGTTTATCCGGTGAGACCTATAGCAATCAGCCCCAGCATTTT.